The clone carrying this TCR beta chain was observed a handful of times. This entry is derived from a study of human T cells and chemical hapten exposure. Study background: Diphenylcyclopropenone was administered weekly to the scalp of patients throughout the approximately 23-week study. The patient population, which was mostly female, had alopecia areata, totalis or universalis.

Via MiXCR, TCRdb re-called the RACE reads, giving one row per CDR3 protein. The data show approximately 110,000 distinct CDR3 sequences, approximately 10% seen once. The CDR3 totals 13 residues. V was clipped by 2 bases and J by 3 bases, with 7 bases between them. Germline-derived CDR1 and CDR2 are MNHEY and SVGEGT. Time point defined: patch test 1, 2 weeks after DPC sensitization. Regarding treatment: therapeutic diphenylcyclopropenone sensitization with weekly scalp DPC. The specimen was whole blood, collected in connection with sensitization to the hapten diphenylcyclopropenone (DPC). The chain links TRBV6-2 or TRBV6-3 to TRBJ1-1, with D possibly matching TRBD1 (5 bases). This TCR was recovered from a woman aged 40 to 50 with alopecia areata. Some clones in this sample may be carry-over from other donors' samples. The CDR3 region has the DNA TGTGCCAGCAGTTACGGAGGGGACACTGAAGCTTTCTTT. Residues: CASSYGGDTEAFF.